This T cell receptor (beta chain) was sequenced in a study of cytomegalovirus exposure and HLA in healthy donors. PCR amplification relied on 60 Vbeta primers (plus 13 Jbeta primers). Sequenced by immunoSEQ multiplex PCR; TCRdb stores in-frame clones only, minus some. The specimen's table records 100,000 to 150,000 clones. The study's findings and limits: Later analysis demonstrated an association between a missense DCLRE1C variant and TCR beta V- and J-gene trimming. Several V segments, TRBV6-2 and TRBV6-3 among them, could not be told apart and were dropped. The HLA-A and HLA-B alleles of most subjects were reportedly predicted accurately from TCR beta sequences.

The CDR3 loop spans 16 amino acids. V lost 2 bases and J 5 bases, leaving 19 bases between the germline ends. CDR1 MDHEN and CDR2 SYDVKM come from the germline V gene. Remarks on this clone: The antigen is undetermined.

This TCR came from a man aged 18 to 30 in good health and CMV-seronegative. Source material: PBMCs. The chain combines TRBV28 with TRBJ2-7; D may be TRBD1 (5 bases). CDR3 loop: CASSLTQALGWHEQYF. The CDR3 DNA follows: TGTGCCAGCAGTTTAACACAGGCCCTCGGGTGGCACGAGCAGTACTTC.